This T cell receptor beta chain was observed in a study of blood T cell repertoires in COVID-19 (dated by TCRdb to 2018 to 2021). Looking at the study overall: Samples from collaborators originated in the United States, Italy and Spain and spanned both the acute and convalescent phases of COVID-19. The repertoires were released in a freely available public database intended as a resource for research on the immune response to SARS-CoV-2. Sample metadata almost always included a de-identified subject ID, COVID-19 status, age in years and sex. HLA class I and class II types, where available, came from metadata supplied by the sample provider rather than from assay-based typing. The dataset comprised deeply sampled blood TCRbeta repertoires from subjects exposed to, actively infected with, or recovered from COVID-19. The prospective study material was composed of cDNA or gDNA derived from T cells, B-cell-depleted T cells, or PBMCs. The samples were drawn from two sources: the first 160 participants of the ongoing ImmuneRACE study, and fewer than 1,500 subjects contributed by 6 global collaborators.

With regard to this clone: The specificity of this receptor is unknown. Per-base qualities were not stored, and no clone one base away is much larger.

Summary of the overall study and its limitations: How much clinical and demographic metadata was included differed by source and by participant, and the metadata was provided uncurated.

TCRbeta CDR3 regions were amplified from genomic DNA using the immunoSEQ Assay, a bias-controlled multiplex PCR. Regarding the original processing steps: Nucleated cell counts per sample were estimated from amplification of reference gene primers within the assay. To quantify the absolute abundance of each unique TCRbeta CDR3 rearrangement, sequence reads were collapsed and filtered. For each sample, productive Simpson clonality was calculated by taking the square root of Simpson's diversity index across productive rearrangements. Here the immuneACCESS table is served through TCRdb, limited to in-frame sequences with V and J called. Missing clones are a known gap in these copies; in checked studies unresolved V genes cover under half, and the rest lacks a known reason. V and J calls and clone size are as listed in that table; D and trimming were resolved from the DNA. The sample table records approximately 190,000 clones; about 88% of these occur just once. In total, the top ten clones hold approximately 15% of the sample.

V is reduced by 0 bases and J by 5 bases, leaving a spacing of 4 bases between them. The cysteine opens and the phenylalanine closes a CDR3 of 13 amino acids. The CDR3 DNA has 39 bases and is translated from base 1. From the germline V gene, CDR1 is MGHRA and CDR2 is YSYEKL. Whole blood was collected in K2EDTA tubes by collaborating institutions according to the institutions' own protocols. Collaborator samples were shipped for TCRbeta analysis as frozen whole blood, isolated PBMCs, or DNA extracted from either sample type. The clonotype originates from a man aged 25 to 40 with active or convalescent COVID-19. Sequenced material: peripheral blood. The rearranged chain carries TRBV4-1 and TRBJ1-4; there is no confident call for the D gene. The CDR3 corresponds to CASSQERNEKLFF. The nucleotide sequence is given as TGCGCCAGCAGCCAAGAGAGGAATGAAAAACTGTTTTTT.